Each of the 2 T cell receptor beta chains below was sequenced from the same sample in a study of T cell changes during pregnancy in multiple sclerosis. Here immunoSEQ multiplex PCR was the method, and the copy in TCRdb shows in-frame clones only, minus some. The sample lists about 77,000 clones, about 92% occurring once. The sample consisted of peripheral blood, taken after pregnancy. Source of these receptors: a female donor in good health, enrolled as a control in a pregnancy study.

J is TRBJ2-3 and V is TRBV5-4; 9 bases align to TRBD2. The germline V gene encodes CDR1 SGHNT and CDR2 YYREEE (reference sequence). V lost 4 bases and J lost 2; bases outside the gene matches: 5. The length of the CDR3 is 15 residues. The CDR3 DNA is TGTGCCAGCAGCGCGGGGGGGCCATCCACAGATACGCAGTATTTT. Its translation is CASSAGGPSTDTQYF.

The rearrangement joins TRBV7-3 to TRBJ2-1; possible D gene TRBD2, 5 bases. The CDR3 extends over 15 amino acids. In germline, CDR1 is SGHTA, CDR2 FQGTGA. The V gene lost 5 bases and the J gene lost 8 bases, with 19 bases spanning the gap. This chain's CDR3 is CASSVSPGWMDEQFF. CDR3 coding DNA: TGTGCCAGCAGCGTATCTCCGGGATGGATGGATGAGCAGTTCTTC.